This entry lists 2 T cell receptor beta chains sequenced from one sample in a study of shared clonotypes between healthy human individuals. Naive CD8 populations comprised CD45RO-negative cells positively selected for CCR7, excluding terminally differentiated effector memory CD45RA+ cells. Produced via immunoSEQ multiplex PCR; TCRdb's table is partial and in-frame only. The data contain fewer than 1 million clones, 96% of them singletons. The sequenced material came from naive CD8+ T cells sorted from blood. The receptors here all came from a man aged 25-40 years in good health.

CDR3 coding DNA: TGTGCCAGCAGGAAAGACCCGGTCGCAACTAATGAAAAACTGTTTTTT. It encodes CASRKDPVATNEKLFF. V gene TRBV27 combines with J gene TRBJ1-4; D ambiguous. V gave up 6 bases and J gave up 0 bases, with 14 bases separating them. The germline CDR1 and CDR2 sequences are MNHEY and SMNVEV (reference sequence). The CDR3 is 16 amino acids.

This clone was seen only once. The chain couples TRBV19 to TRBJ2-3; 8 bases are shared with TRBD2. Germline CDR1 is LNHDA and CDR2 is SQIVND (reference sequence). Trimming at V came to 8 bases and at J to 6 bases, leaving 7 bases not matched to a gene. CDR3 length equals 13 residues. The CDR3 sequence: CASGTGGPDTQYF. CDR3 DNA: TGTGCCAGTGGGACGGGAGGGCCGGATACGCAGTATTTT.